A single TCR beta chain is shown here with its context. The sample is drawn from a study of blood T cell repertoires in COVID-19. Looking at the study overall: Material from acute and convalescent COVID-19 was sourced from the United States, Italy and Spain. In each case, the material was cDNA or gDNA derived from T cells, B-cell-depleted T cells, or PBMCs.

J gave up 4 bases and V 5 bases, and 9 bases lay outside the gene matches. Looked up from germline, CDR1 is ENHRY and CDR2 is SYGVKD. The CDR3 covers 15 residues. In the authors' methods: It was from reference gene primer amplification that nucleated cell counts were estimated. Using immunoSEQ multiplex PCR, the repertoire was profiled, and TCRdb retains in-frame clones only, with some absent. The D gene and trimming were derived from the DNA, and the V and J assignments and clone size from that table. The table records roughly 66,000 clones, around 90% of them present only once. The V gene is TRBV10-3, the J gene TRBJ1-2; 8 nucleotides match TRBD1. The sequence derives from a human donor with active COVID-19. The donor label of this sample is uncertain. The material sequenced was peripheral blood. CDR3 loop: CAISRVDRGGYGYTF. CDR3 nucleotides: TGTGCCATCAGTCGCGTTGACAGGGGAGGCTATGGCTACACCTTC.